This T cell receptor beta chain was observed in a study of blood T cell repertoires in COVID-19. Study-level information: Acute and convalescent COVID-19 specimens originated in the United States, Italy and Spain. The cDNA or gDNA used as material had been derived from T cells, B-cell-depleted T cells, or PBMCs.

Per the germline V gene, CDR1 is LNHDA and CDR2 is SQIVND (reference sequence). The ends lost 4 bases at V and 4 bases at J; junction bases unmatched: 4. There are 15 residues in the CDR3. Original data processing: Amplification with reference gene primers provided the estimates of nucleated cell counts. Some clones are missing from TCRdb's copy, which holds only in-frame ones; the method was immunoSEQ multiplex PCR. For V, J and clone size, that table is used; D and trimming come from the DNA. Among some 290,000 clones listed, 86% were seen once. The sequence was collected from a man aged 18 to 30 with active or convalescent COVID-19. This chain links TRBV19 with TRBJ2-3; TRBD2 aligns across 11 bases. Sequencing was done on a sample of peripheral blood. CDR3 protein: CASSTTSGSADTQYF. For the CDR3, the DNA is TGTGCCAGTAGTACCACTAGCGGGAGCGCAGATACGCAGTATTTT.